This T cell receptor beta chain was sequenced for a study of T-cell memory formation after mild COVID-19. For the study at large: For the most part, TCR clusters were specific to one donor.

Amplification by 5'RACE using constant-segment primers produced TCR alpha and TCR beta cDNA libraries that carried sample barcodes and UMIs. TCRdb fed the 5' RACE reads into MiXCR, producing one record per CDR3 protein. Here the sample spans almost 350,000 distinct CDR3 sequences, under 25% being singletons. The specimen was PBMCs or a T cell subset sorted from them (not recorded which). This clonotype originated in a man younger than 35 who had mild COVID-19 (a few samples of this study predate the infection). Cell type and time point are not known.

This CDR3 is CASSYRGWNTEAFF. Here the CDR3 DNA reads TGTGCCAGCAGCTACAGGGGCTGGAACACTGAAGCTTTCTTT. The chain has TRBV6-5 and TRBJ1-1, with 7 bases that match TRBD1. Germline CDR1 is MNHEY and CDR2 is SVGAGI. V was clipped by 6 bases and J by 1 base; unmatched bases: 5. The CDR3 spans 14 residues.